This TCR beta chain is from a study of control samples from healthy donors and cancer patients. Trimming pared 6 bases from V and 0 bases from J, leaving 15 bases between. The germline gives CDR1 ENHRY, CDR2 SYGVKD. The CDR3 sequence is 16 residues long. The data were produced by immunoSEQ multiplex PCR, yet TCRdb's version contains in-frame clones alone and is incomplete. In the table there are approximately 130,000 clones, around nine tenths of which are singletons. This sequence was found in a man aged 35-49 years in good health. This rearrangement joins TRBV10-3 to TRBJ2-1; D gene uncertain. The sequenced material came from blood. The CDR3 loop reads CAISQNPSSSYNEQFF. The DNA of the CDR3 is TGTGCCATCAGCCAGAACCCCTCAAGCTCCTACAATGAGCAGTTCTTC.